These T cell receptor beta chains were read from a single sample in a study of low-dose radiotherapy and immunotherapy resistance in tumors. A single record per CDR3 protein comes from TCRdb applying MiXCR to the reads. The sample holds about 58,000 distinct CDR3 sequences; around a quarter are singletons and the top ten take about 7%. Here the sequenced sample was PBMCs, taken after low-dose radiotherapy plus immunotherapy. The receptors derive from a male donor with prostate cancer. The CDR3 runs from the conserved cysteine through the conserved F or W. Each record gives: CDR3 DNA, CDR3 protein, clone size, J gene, V gene, D gene. A D gene is named only where the DNA matches it firmly. Clone size, where shown, is once, few, many, or a class for clones that have expanded.

DNA: TGTGCCAGCAGCCGGGGGGCAAACCAAGAGACCCAGTACTTC
CDR3: CASSRGANQETQYF
size: once
J: TRBJ2-5
V: TRBV11-2
D: -

DNA: TGTGCCAGCACCAAAGGAAATCAGCCCCAGCATTTT
CDR3: CASTKGNQPQHF
size: many
J: TRBJ1-5
V: TRBV12-3/TRBV12-4
D: -

DNA: TGTGCCAGCAGCTCCTTTCCAGGGGACACTGAAGCTTTCTTT
CDR3: CASSSFPGDTEAFF
size: many
J: TRBJ1-1
V: TRBV7-3
D: -

DNA: TGTGCCTGGAGTGAGACTAGCGGGGATTTCAGTGAGCAGTTCTTC
CDR3: CAWSETSGDFSEQFF
size: many
J: TRBJ2-1
V: TRBV30
D: TRBD2

DNA: TGTGCCAGCAGCCCCGGGGGCCGCACCGGGGAGCTGTTTTTT
CDR3: CASSPGGRTGELFF
size: many
J: TRBJ2-2
V: TRBV7-3
D: -

DNA: TGCAGTGCTAGAGATCCTAGCGGGAGGTACGAGCAGTACTTC
CDR3: CSARDPSGRYEQYF
size: many
J: TRBJ2-7
V: TRBV20-1
D: TRBD2

DNA: TGTGCCAGCAGCGTAGCTCTTACGGGCACCGGGGAGCTGTTTTTT
CDR3: CASSVALTGTGELFF
size: many
J: TRBJ2-2
V: TRBV9
D: -

DNA: TGTGCCTGGAGTGTCGGACAGGGAGGTCATCAGCCCCAGCATTTT
CDR3: CAWSVGQGGHQPQHF
size: -
J: TRBJ1-5
V: TRBV30
D: TRBD1

DNA: TGCGCCAGCACCCTTGGGGGGTCCCAGCGGACAGATACGCAGTATTTT
CDR3: CASTLGGSQRTDTQYF
size: many
J: TRBJ2-3
V: TRBV5-1
D: -

DNA: TGTGCCAGCAGTTTTCAGGGGCCCTGGAATGAGCAGTTCTTC
CDR3: CASSFQGPWNEQFF
size: many
J: TRBJ2-1
V: TRBV12-3/TRBV12-4
D: -

DNA: TGTGCCAGTACAACTAGCGCCTTAAACAATGAGCAGTTCTTC
CDR3: CASTTSALNNEQFF
size: -
J: TRBJ2-1
V: TRBV7-6
D: TRBD2

DNA: TGCAGTGCGATGGGACATGGAAGCACAGATACGCAGTATTTT
CDR3: CSAMGHGSTDTQYF
size: many
J: TRBJ2-3
V: TRBV20-1
D: -

DNA: TGCAGTGCAAGGGGGGGCGGGGGTACCCAGTACTTC
CDR3: CSARGGGGTQYF
size: many
J: TRBJ2-5
V: TRBV20-1
D: -

DNA: TGTGCCAGCAGCTACTTCACTAGCGGGGGGTCAGATACGCAGTATTTT
CDR3: CASSYFTSGGSDTQYF
size: many
J: TRBJ2-3
V: TRBV14
D: TRBD2

DNA: TGCGCCAGCAGCTTGGAAGGGGGACACTACAATGAGCAGTTCTTC
CDR3: CASSLEGGHYNEQFF
size: few
J: TRBJ2-1
V: TRBV5-1
D: -

DNA: TGCGCCAGCAGCTTGGGGACAGGGGATTATGGCTACACCTTC
CDR3: CASSLGTGDYGYTF
size: many
J: TRBJ1-2
V: TRBV5-1
D: TRBD1

DNA: TGTGCCAGCAGCGCATTGGGCAACACTAACTATGGCTACACCTTC
CDR3: CASSALGNTNYGYTF
size: medium-sized
J: TRBJ1-2
V: TRBV28
D: -

DNA: TGTGCCAGCAGCCAAGATCGATCGGGATACGGCTACACCTTC
CDR3: CASSQDRSGYGYTF
size: many
J: TRBJ1-2
V: TRBV4-2
D: -

DNA: TGCGCCAGCAGCTTGTCGGGACTAGCGGGGAACATCGCCAAAAACATTCAGTACTTC
CDR3: CASSLSGLAGNIAKNIQYF
size: -
J: TRBJ2-4
V: TRBV5-1
D: TRBD2

DNA: TGCGCCAGCAGCCAACAGGGGTTCGGGGAGCTGTTTTTT
CDR3: CASSQQGFGELFF
size: many
J: TRBJ2-2
V: TRBV4-3
D: -

DNA: TGTGCCAGCAGCCCGGACTCTGCCTCCTACGAGCAGTACTTC
CDR3: CASSPDSASYEQYF
size: many
J: TRBJ2-7
V: TRBV11-2
D: -

DNA: TGCAGTGCTAGAGATTTCGGACGGACTAGCACAGATACGCAGTATTTT
CDR3: CSARDFGRTSTDTQYF
size: many
J: TRBJ2-3
V: TRBV20-1
D: -